A selection of T cell receptor beta chains follows, all from one sample in a study of cytotoxic CD8 clonotypes in ibrutinib-treated CLL. The repertoire was sequenced with immunoSEQ multiplex PCR; TCRdb's copy has only in-frame clones and lacks some. This table has fewer than 300,000 clones, 76% appearing once. The sequencing used PBMCs, collected at disease progression, from a patient treated with ibrutinib. Source of these receptors: a human donor with chronic lymphocytic leukemia. Each CDR3 is given with its conserved first and last residue. A D gene is named only where the DNA matches it firmly. The size of a clone is reported for some rows only, either as once, few or many, or as a class for expanded clones.

d_call	j_call	clone_size	v_call	cdr3_nt	cdr3_aa
-	TRBJ2-7	-	TRBV5-1	TGCGCCAGCAGCTTGTCATCTGCCCCCTACGAGCAGTACTTC	CASSLSSAPYEQYF
-	TRBJ1-2	-	TRBV7-3	TGTGCCAGCAGCTTAGATCTTGGAGGGCGTGGCTACACCTTC	CASSLDLGGRGYTF
TRBD2	TRBJ2-7	-	TRBV2	TGTGCCAGCAGTGAAGGACTAGCGCCTATTCCCTACGAGCAGTACTTC	CASSEGLAPIPYEQYF
TRBD2	TRBJ2-2	-	TRBV19	TGTGCCAGTAGTCCCCGACTAGCGGGAGCGGCCGGGGAGCTGTTTTTT	CASSPRLAGAAGELFF
TRBD2	TRBJ2-7	-	TRBV10-3	TGTGCCATCAGTGAGTCCCGCGCAACTAGCGGTTCCTACGAGCAGTACTTC	CAISESRATSGSYEQYF
TRBD1	TRBJ2-4	-	TRBV6-5	TGTGCCAGCAGTCGCGTAGGACAGGGCGAAAACATTCAGTACTTC	CASSRVGQGENIQYF
TRBD1	TRBJ2-7	-	TRBV5-1	TGCGCCAGCAGTCCAGGGGGCCCACCCTACGAGCAGTACTTC	CASSPGGPPYEQYF
TRBD2	TRBJ2-3	-	TRBV5-1	TGCGCCAGCACCAGATGGTGGAGAGCGGGAGTATCCCAAGATACGCAGTATTTT	CASTRWWRAGVSQDTQYF
-	TRBJ1-4	-	TRBV7-9	TGTGCCAGCAGCTTTGGAGGGAGCGAAAAACTGTTTTTT	CASSFGGSEKLFF
-	TRBJ1-2	-	TRBV18	TGTGCCAGCTCACCAGTGGAAGACTATGGCTACACCTTC	CASSPVEDYGYTF
TRBD1	TRBJ2-5	-	TRBV5-1	TGCGCCAGCAGCTTGAGAACAGGGGGCCTTGGAGAGACCCAGTACTTC	CASSLRTGGLGETQYF
-	TRBJ1-1	-	TRBV29-1	TGCAGCGTTGCTCCGGTGCGTACCATGAACACTGAAGCTTTCTTT	CSVAPVRTMNTEAFF
TRBD2	TRBJ2-7	-	TRBV15	TGTGCCACCAGCAGAGACGGGACTAGCGGGAGGGGCCGAGAGCAGTACTTC	CATSRDGTSGRGREQYF
TRBD1	TRBJ1-2	-	TRBV29-1	TGCAGCGTTGGAGGGGGCGCCTATGGCTACACCTTC	CSVGGGAYGYTF
TRBD2	TRBJ2-1	once	TRBV9	TGTGCCAGCAGCGTATTCGTCGGGAGGCCTTACAATGAGCAGTTCTTC	CASSVFVGRPYNEQFF
-	TRBJ2-3	-	TRBV11-3	TGTGCCAGCAGCCACCAGCTGAGCACAGATACGCAGTATTTT	CASSHQLSTDTQYF
-	TRBJ1-3	few	TRBV9	TGTGCCAGCGGTCGCTCTGGAAACACCATATATTTT	CASGRSGNTIYF
-	TRBJ2-1	-	TRBV5-1	TGCGCCAGCAGCTTGGAAGGATCCCCATACAATGAGCAGTTCTTC	CASSLEGSPYNEQFF
-	TRBJ1-2	once	TRBV5-6	TGTGCCAGCAGCTTCTCGGGAGGGCCGTTCTATGGCTACACCTTC	CASSFSGGPFYGYTF
-	TRBJ2-3	-	TRBV5-1	TGCGCCAGCAGCTTGGGACAGTTCGACACAGATACGCAGTATTTT	CASSLGQFDTDTQYF
-	TRBJ2-3	many	TRBV9	TGTGCCAGCAGCGTAGGAGATACGCAGTATTTT	CASSVGDTQYF
-	TRBJ1-1	-	TRBV7-9	TGTGCCAGCAGCAGAAGGACCAGCCACACTGAAGCTTTCTTT	CASSRRTSHTEAFF
TRBD2	TRBJ2-3	-	TRBV5-1	TGCGCCAGCAGCTTAGTAGCGGGAGGGCTGACAGATACGCAGTATTTT	CASSLVAGGLTDTQYF
-	TRBJ1-2	-	TRBV6-4	TGTGCCAGCAGTGACTCCCATACCCTCCTCTATGGCTACACCTTC	CASSDSHTLLYGYTF
-	TRBJ2-1	once	TRBV11-3	TGTGCCAGCAGCCTGAACAATGAGCAGTTCTTC	CASSLNNEQFF
-	TRBJ2-3	-	TRBV29-1	TGCAGCGTTGAAGATCTTGGCACAGATACGCAGTATTTT	CSVEDLGTDTQYF
-	TRBJ2-5	-	TRBV2	TGTGCCAGCCGGAGATCGGTCCAAGAGACCCAGTACTTC	CASRRSVQETQYF
-	TRBJ1-2	-	TRBV5-5	TGTGCCAGCAGCTTCCAGGGCGACTATGGCTACACCTTC	CASSFQGDYGYTF
-	TRBJ2-1	-	TRBV11-3	TGTGCCAGCAGCTTAAGAGAGGGCTCCTACAATGAGCAGTTCTTC	CASSLREGSYNEQFF